Listed here are 25 T cell receptor beta chains from one sample, sequenced in a study of Ad26.COV2.S vaccination and SARS-CoV-2 variants. Regarding treatment: around 19 received Ad26.COV2.S at low or high dose, single or two shots; about 5 received placebo; per-sample allocation not given. Samples were taken on day 63 after the first vaccine or placebo injection. Sequenced by immunoSEQ multiplex PCR; TCRdb stores in-frame clones only, minus some. The sample carries about 350,000 clones, around 89% recorded once. Sequenced material: peripheral blood, taken in a trial of Ad26.COV2.S vaccine versus placebo. The source is a person aged 18-65 years who received the Ad26.COV2.S COVID-19 vaccine or a placebo.

CDR3 DNA: TGCGCCAGCAGTCGTGTGACGGGGTTGGGCAATGAGCAGTTCTTC. It codes for CASSRVTGLGNEQFF. This chain links TRBV23-1 with TRBJ2-1; a possible D gene is TRBD2 (5 bases). TRBV23-1 is noted as an ORF with a role that remains uncertain. The CDR3 covers 15 residues. Trimming left V 4 bases short and J 6 bases short, with 16 bases between.

The CDR3 nucleotides are TGTGCCAGCAGCTCAGGGTCCGGTATCCAAGAGACCCAGTACTTC. Protein product: CASSSGSGIQETQYF. The genes are TRBV7-9 and TRBJ2-5, with D possibly TRBD1 on 5 matching bases. Trimming left V 4 bases short and J 1 base short, with 13 bases between. Germline V gene lookup returns CDR1 SEHNR and CDR2 FQNEAQ (reference sequence). The CDR3 totals 15 residues.

V gene TRBV7-9 combines with J gene TRBJ2-7, with 8 nucleotides matching TRBD2. CDR1 and CDR2 from the germline V gene are SEHNR and FQNEAQ (reference sequence). V lost 4 bases, J lost 3 bases, and 11 bases stayed unmatched. This CDR3 contains 16 residues. The CDR3 sequence: CASSSHGGAGDYEQYF. In DNA, the CDR3 is TGTGCCAGCAGCTCCCATGGGGGAGCGGGAGACTACGAGCAGTACTTC.

This chain uses TRBV29-1 with TRBJ2-5; no firm D call. CDR1 SQVTM and CDR2 ANQGSEA come from the germline V gene. The CDR3 is 14 residues long. Trimming took off 3 bases at V and 5 bases at J, with 16 bases between the two ends. CDR3 bases: TGCAGCGTTGACGGTCCAACCTTCGGGGAGACCCAGTACTTC. Residues: CSVDGPTFGETQYF.

The V call is TRBV28, the J call TRBJ1-1; TRBD1 is a possible D gene (5 bases). The CDR3 has 14 amino acids. Trimming left V 2 bases short and J 2 bases short, with 9 bases between. Germline CDR1 reads MDHEN; CDR2 reads SYDVKM. The DNA of the CDR3 is TGTGCCAGCAGTTTAAGAGGGGTAAACACTGAAGCTTTCTTT. Residues: CASSLRGVNTEAFF.

This chain joins TRBV5-6 and TRBJ2-1, with D perhaps matching TRBD1 (5 bases). Germline V gene sequence: CDR1 SGHDT, CDR2 YYEEEE. The CDR3 runs to 15 residues. The germline V and J ends were trimmed by 0 bases and 5 bases, with 12 bases remaining between them. The CDR3 coding sequence is TGTGCCAGCAGCTTGGGCGCTCAGGGTAACAATGAGCAGTTCTTC. Translated: CASSLGAQGNNEQFF. Full variable domain (rest looked up from reference TRBV5-6 and TRBJ2-1): DAGVTQSPTHLIKTRGQQVTLRCSPKSGHDTVSWYQQALGQGPQFIFQYYEEEERQRGNFPDRFSGHQFPNYSSELNVNALLLGDSALYLCASSLGAQGNNEQFFGPGTRLTVL.

The chain recombines TRBV24-1 with TRBJ2-1; 9 nucleotides agree with TRBD2. Germline-derived CDR1 and CDR2 are KGHDR and SFDVKD. There are 16 residues in the CDR3. J gave up 8 bases and V 5 bases, and 12 bases lay outside the gene matches. DNA for the CDR3: TGTGCCACCAGTGGGCCAGCGGGGGGTCCTGTAGATGAGCAGTTCTTC. Its translation is CATSGPAGGPVDEQFF.

This clone was picked up one time. CDR3 region: CASSTGLLDTIYF. In nucleotides, the CDR3 is TGTGCCAGTAGTACCGGACTGCTCGACACCATATATTTT. V is TRBV19 and J is TRBJ1-3; D gene ambiguous. With 4 bases removed from V and 8 bases from J, the gap between germline ends came to 12 bases. There are 13 residues in the CDR3. Germline CDR1 and CDR2: LNHDA and SQIVND (reference sequence).

The chain carries TRBV19 and TRBJ1-4, with TRBD1 matching 7 bases. Trimming took 2 bases from V and 6 from J; bases not matched to a gene: 6. Germline loops: CDR1 LNHDA, CDR2 SQIVND (reference sequence). The CDR3 loop spans 15 amino acids. CDR3: CASSISGTADEKLFF. In nucleotides, the CDR3 is TGTGCCAGTAGTATATCCGGGACAGCTGATGAAAAACTGTTTTTT. Full variable domain (missing parts from reference TRBV19 and TRBJ1-4): DGGITQSPKYLFRKEGQNVTLSCEQNLNHDAMYWYRQDPGQGLRLIYYSQIVNDFQKGDIAEGYSVSREKKESFPLTVTSAQKNPTAFYLCASSISGTADEKLFFGSGTQLSVL.

This chain joins TRBV25-1 and TRBJ2-5, with D possibly being TRBD1 (6 bases). Germline lookup yields CDR1 MGHDK and CDR2 SYGVNS. The CDR3 length is 13 residues. The germline V and J ends were trimmed by 1 base and 4 bases, with 7 bases remaining between them. CDR3 amino acids: CASSEWGLETQYF. The CDR3 nucleotides are TGTGCCAGCAGTGAATGGGGGCTAGAGACCCAGTACTTC.

The V call is TRBV27, the J call TRBJ1-1; tentatively, D is TRBD1 (5 bases). The CDR3 totals 13 residues. Looked up from germline, CDR1 is MNHEY and CDR2 is SMNVEV (reference sequence). Trimming removed 5 bases from V and 7 bases from J, with 14 bases in between. The CDR3 DNA reads TGTGCCAGCAGTGCCATAGGACAAATTGAAGCTTTCTTT. It is translated as CASSAIGQIEAFF.

The chain couples TRBV28 to TRBJ2-7, with D possibly matching TRBD2 (6 bases). The ends were cut back, 2 bases at V and 3 bases at J, with 26 bases in the middle. Per germline, CDR1 MDHEN and CDR2 SYDVKM. The CDR3 loop spans 19 amino acids. The CDR3 coding sequence is TGTGCCAGCAGTTTAGGGAGCGAGAGAGCAGGGACTCCTCTCTACGAGCAGTACTTC. Translation: CASSLGSERAGTPLYEQYF.

The chain employs TRBV5-1 and TRBJ1-2, with 7 bases matching TRBD1. This CDR3 has 14 residues. Germline V gene sequence: CDR1 SGHRS, CDR2 YFSETQ. The ends lost 4 bases at V and 6 bases at J; junction bases unmatched: 9. The CDR3 region has the DNA TGCGCCAGCAGCATATCCGGGACAGAAGATGGCTACACCTTC. Translated, it gives CASSISGTEDGYTF.

On this clone itself: Additional DNA sequences in this sample encode the identical CDR3. V is TRBV15 and J is TRBJ2-6, with a possible D match to TRBD2 (6 bases). The CDR3 is 15 amino acids. Germline CDR1 is LNHNV and CDR2 is YYDKDF (reference sequence). Trimming stripped 1 base from V and 2 bases from J, with 6 bases between. This chain's CDR3 is CATSRAGAGANVLTF. The CDR3 coding sequence is TGTGCCACCAGCAGAGCGGGGGCTGGGGCCAACGTCCTGACTTTC. Full variable domain (outside the CDR3, taken from reference TRBV15 and TRBJ2-6): DAMVIQNPRYQVTQFGKPVTLSCSQTLNHNVMYWYQQKSSQAPKLLFHYYDKDFNNEADTPDNFQSRRPNTSFCFLDIRSPGLGDTAMYLCATSRAGAGANVLTFGAGSRLTVL.

J is TRBJ2-1 and V is TRBV27, with 8 bases aligning to TRBD1. Germline V gives CDR1 MNHEY, CDR2 SMNVEV (reference sequence). This CDR3 comprises 16 residues. J lost 3 bases, V lost 3 bases, and 7 bases had no gene match. Written as DNA, the CDR3 is TGTGCCAGCAGTTTTGCCAGGGGGCCGCTCTACAATGAGCAGTTCTTC. As protein: CASSFARGPLYNEQFF.

This clone was seen a few times. The chain is built from TRBV3-1 (or the pseudogene TRBV3-2) and TRBJ1-2; maybe TRBD1 (5 bases). This CDR3 is built from 13 residues. The germline V gene encodes CDR1 LGHDT and CDR2 YNNKEL (reference sequence). With 1 base removed from V and 7 bases from J, the gap between germline ends came to 10 bases. As DNA, the CDR3 is TGTGCCAGCAGCCAAGCCAGGGTAGGTGGCTACACCTTC. It is translated as CASSQARVGGYTF.

The chain links TRBV5-1 to TRBJ2-3, with 8 bases lining up with TRBD1. The CDR3 contains 17 residues. After removal of 4 bases from V and 4 bases from J, the junction contained 14 bases not matched to a gene. Per germline, CDR1 SGHRS and CDR2 YFSETQ. CDR3 sequence reads: CASSKRPGTGQPDTQYF. CDR3 sequence (DNA): TGCGCCAGCAGCAAGAGACCCGGGACAGGACAACCAGATACGCAGTATTTT. Full variable domain (outside the CDR3, taken from reference TRBV5-1 and TRBJ2-3): KAGVTQTPRYLIKTRGQQVTLSCSPISGHRSVSWYQQTPGQGLQFLFEYFSETQRNKGNFPGRFSGRQFSNSRSEMNVSTLELGDSALYLCASSKRPGTGQPDTQYFGPGTRLTVL.

The chain links TRBV4-3 to TRBJ1-2; 8 bases agree with TRBD1. The trim removed 1 base at V and 5 bases at J, leaving 3 bases unmatched. Germline V gives CDR1 LGHNA, CDR2 YSLEER. This CDR3 has 14 amino acids. This chain's CDR3 is CASSQAGGGYGYTF. The CDR3 region has the DNA TGCGCCAGCAGCCAAGCAGGGGGCGGGTATGGCTACACCTTC.

The chain has TRBV7-9 and TRBJ2-1, with unresolved D. Germline CDR1 is SEHNR and CDR2 is FQNEAQ (reference sequence). The CDR3 totals 14 residues. With 3 bases removed from V and 0 bases from J, the gap between germline ends came to 6 bases. The CDR3 reads CASSFFDSYNEQFF. The CDR3 DNA follows: TGTGCCAGCAGCTTTTTTGACTCCTACAATGAGCAGTTCTTC. The full variable domain, completed using reference TRBV7-9 and TRBJ2-1, is DTGVSQNPRHKITKRGQNVTFRCDPISEHNRLYWYRQTLGQGPEFLTYFQNEAQLEKSRLLSDRFSAERPKGSFSTLEIQRTEQGDSAMYLCASSFFDSYNEQFFGPGTRLTVL.

As DNA, the CDR3 is TGTGCCAGCAGCGTAGGGGGATCGGGCTTCGACGAGCAGTACTTC. Amino acid sequence: CASSVGGSGFDEQYF. V gene TRBV9 combines with J gene TRBJ2-7; D not certain. Germline CDR1 reads SGDLS; CDR2 reads YYNGEE. This CDR3 spans 15 amino acids. Trimming shortened V by 0 bases and J by 5 bases, and 15 bases separated the two germline ends.

This clone was detected once. The chain combines TRBV18 with TRBJ2-3; D is unresolved. The CDR3 length is 14 residues. CDR1 KGHSH and CDR2 LQKENI come from the germline V gene. Between the trimmed V and J ends, which lost 5 bases and 0 bases, there was a span of 9 bases. CDR3 sequence reads: CASSATSSTDTQYF. In DNA form, the CDR3 reads TGTGCCAGCTCAGCCACCTCAAGCACAGATACGCAGTATTTT.

V is TRBV4-3 and J is TRBJ1-4; D is undetermined. CDR1 and CDR2 (germline): LGHNA, YSLEER. Between the trimmed V and J ends, which lost 3 bases and 0 bases, there was a span of 8 bases. The CDR3 has 15 residues. Written as DNA, the CDR3 is TGCGCCAGCAGCCAGAGATTCTCAACTAATGAAAAACTGTTTTTT. This translates into CASSQRFSTNEKLFF.

The chain is built from TRBV28 and TRBJ1-2; no reliable D call. With 2 bases removed from V and 8 bases from J, the gap between germline ends came to 9 bases. This CDR3 has 12 residues. Per the germline V gene, CDR1 is MDHEN and CDR2 is SYDVKM. DNA for the CDR3: TGTGCCAGCAGTTTAGGAGTTCAGGGCTACACCTTC. Protein: CASSLGVQGYTF.

The genes are TRBV20-1 and TRBJ1-1; 9 bases are shared with TRBD1. J gave up 1 base and V 3 bases, and 6 bases lay outside the gene matches. This CDR3 has 15 amino acids. Germline CDR1 and CDR2: DFQATT and SNEGSKA (reference sequence). The CDR3 loop is CSASDRGASNTEAFF. The CDR3 nucleotides read TGCAGTGCTAGTGACAGGGGGGCCTCGAACACTGAAGCTTTCTTT.

In this sample, this clone turned up once. The chain is built from TRBV12-3 or TRBV12-4 and TRBJ2-1; D is ambiguous. Trimming removed 8 bases at V and 4 bases at J, with 3 bases between. CDR3 length: 10 amino acids. This chain's CDR3 is CASGYNEQFF. DNA for the CDR3: TGTGCCAGCGGGTACAATGAGCAGTTCTTC.